Listed here are 29 T cell receptor beta chains from one sample, sequenced in a study of blood T cells in healthy people across ages. A second PCR of roughly 7 to 11 cycles used a sample-barcoded 5' primer and a J-beta primer mix. From the 5' RACE reads, TCRdb called clonotypes with MiXCR, one entry per CDR3 protein. The sample gives 850,000 to 950,000 distinct CDR3 sequences, about 28% of which show up once; 15% to 20% is in the top ten. Sample: blood. These receptors originate from a woman of 80 years or more in good health.

This clonotype has only a few counts. This chain uses TRBV30 with TRBJ2-5; 9 bases are shared with TRBD2. J lost 11 bases, V lost 3 bases, and 10 bases had no gene match. Germline-derived CDR1 and CDR2 are GTSNPN and SVGIG (reference sequence). The CDR3 has 13 amino acids. The CDR3 protein is CAWSHLSGGPQYF. CDR3 coding DNA: TGTGCCTGGAGCCACCTAAGCGGGGGGCCGCAGTACTTC.

This clonotype was seen a handful of times. V and J are TRBV5-1 and TRBJ1-6; no firm D call. There are 18 residues in the CDR3. V was shortened by 4 bases and J by 9 bases, with 26 bases between the two germline ends. Germline V gives CDR1 SGHRS, CDR2 YFSETQ. For the CDR3, the DNA is TGCGCCAGCAGCCCTTCCTTACTAGGACGGGCTGGCGGTTCACCCCTCCACTTT. Translation: CASSPSLLGRAGGSPLHF. The variable domain in full, completed from reference TRBV5-1 and TRBJ1-6, reads KAGVTQTPRYLIKTRGQQVTLSCSPISGHRSVSWYQQTPGQGLQFLFEYFSETQRNKGNFPGRFSGRQFSNSRSEMNVSTLELGDSALYLCASSPSLLGRAGGSPLHFGNGTRLTVT.

This clonotype was picked up many times. This chain connects TRBV20-1 to TRBJ2-6; weak D call: TRBD1 (6 bases). Looked up from germline, CDR1 is DFQATT and CDR2 is SNEGSKA (reference sequence). This CDR3 comprises 18 residues. The ends were cut back, 0 bases at V and 0 bases at J, with 15 bases in the middle. CDR3 DNA sequence: TGCAGTGCTAGAGATTTACGGGACACCCGCTCTGGGGCCAACGTCCTGACTTTC. It yields the protein CSARDLRDTRSGANVLTF.

This clonotype was seen ten or more times. The chain couples TRBV29-1 to TRBJ2-3, with 7 bases aligning to TRBD2. CDR1 is SQVTM and CDR2 is ANQGSEA in the germline V gene. J was trimmed by 3 bases and V by 8 bases; bases with no gene match: 8. The CDR3 covers 13 residues. The CDR3, as DNA: TGCAGCTTTTTTTGGGGGGGGACAGATACGCAGTATTTT. Its protein product is CSFFWGGTDTQYF.

The CDR3 DNA reads TGCGCCAGCAGCCAAGACTCTAATAGGGTAGGACACAATGAGCAGTTCTTC. This encodes CASSQDSNRVGHNEQFF. The V call is TRBV4-3, the J call TRBJ2-1; no definite D call. The CDR3 spans 17 residues. Trimming stripped 0 bases from V and 5 bases from J, with 17 bases between. Germline V gene lookup returns CDR1 LGHNA and CDR2 YSLEER.

This clonotype was seen ten or more times. The chain employs TRBV7-2 and TRBJ2-1; a weak D match, TRBD1 (6 bases). The CDR3 is made up of 13 amino acids. V lost 4 bases and J 6 bases, leaving 10 bases between the germline ends. Germline lookup yields CDR1 SGHTA and CDR2 FQGNSA. The CDR3 is CASSSSRGNEQFF. The CDR3 DNA reads TGTGCCAGCAGCTCATCCAGGGGCAATGAGCAGTTCTTC. Full variable domain (missing parts from reference TRBV7-2 and TRBJ2-1): GAGVSQSPSNKVTEKGKDVELRCDPISGHTALYWYRQSLGQGLEFLIYFQGNSAPDKSGLPSDRFSAERTGGSVSTLTIQRTQQEDSAVYLCASSSSRGNEQFFGPGTRLTVL.

There are many counts of this clonotype. The chain uses TRBV7-9 and TRBJ2-1; D may be TRBD1 (5 bases). The CDR3 is 14 residues long. Germline V gene sequence: CDR1 SEHNR, CDR2 FQNEAQ (reference sequence). The V end was cut by 8 bases, the J end by 5 bases, with 16 bases between. The CDR3 region is CASRYQGVDNEQFF. CDR3 DNA sequence: TGTGCCAGCCGCTACCAGGGTGTTGACAATGAGCAGTTCTTC.

This clonotype was counted at least ten times. The CDR3 sequence is CASRGDPGVEQFF. CDR3 bases: TGTGCCAGCAGGGGGGACCCGGGGGTGGAGCAGTTCTTC. The chain recombines TRBV2 with TRBJ2-1; the D gene is possibly TRBD2 (6 bases). Germline CDR1 is SNHLY and CDR2 is FYNNEI. CDR3 length: 13 residues. Trimming removed 6 bases at V and 10 bases at J, with 16 bases between.

Ten or more counts support this clonotype. The chain carries TRBV6-4 and TRBJ2-3; 8 bases map to TRBD2. After removal of 3 bases from V and 0 bases from J, the junction contained 2 bases not matched to a gene. CDR1 and CDR2 (germline): MRHNA, SNTAGT. This CDR3 has 15 residues. The CDR3 region has the DNA TGTGCCAGCAGTGAATTAGCGGGGAGCACAGATACGCAGTATTTT. As protein: CASSELAGSTDTQYF.

Remarks on this clonotype: This could be a read error, since a much larger clone is one nucleotide away. The chain recombines TRBV20-1 with TRBJ1-2; possibly TRBD1 for D (5 bases). Germline CDR1 DFQATT, CDR2 SNEGSKA (reference sequence). V shed 5 bases and J shed 5 bases, with 18 bases lying between them. CDR3 length: 14 amino acids. This CDR3 reads CSALSGIRPYGYTF. The CDR3 DNA sequence: TGCAGTGCTCTCTCAGGGATAAGACCGTATGGCTACACCTTC.

The sample holds a few counts of this clonotype. The chain recombines TRBV3-1 with TRBJ1-5; D ambiguous. Germline lookup yields CDR1 LGHDT and CDR2 YNNKEL (reference sequence). Trimming removed 4 bases at V and 4 bases at J, with 11 bases between. The length of the CDR3 is 14 residues. Written as DNA, the CDR3 is TGTGCCAGCAGCCCAAGCACACTTAATCAGCCCCAGCATTTT. Protein: CASSPSTLNQPQHF.

The chain couples TRBV28 to TRBJ1-2; D is unresolved. The germline CDR1 and CDR2 sequences are MDHEN and SYDVKM. Trimming took off 2 bases at V and 4 bases at J, with 14 bases between the two ends. The CDR3 extends over 15 amino acids. The CDR3 reads CASSLKREGLYGYTF. DNA for the CDR3: TGTGCCAGCAGTTTAAAGCGGGAGGGCCTCTATGGCTACACCTTC.

The chain links TRBV11-3 to TRBJ2-6; no firm D call. V shed 5 bases and J shed 0 bases, with 14 bases lying between them. The CDR3 length is 17 residues. Germline lookup yields CDR1 SGHNT and CDR2 YENEEA. This CDR3 is CASSTGRVSSGANVLTF. The CDR3 nucleotides are TGTGCCAGCAGCACCGGACGGGTGAGCTCTGGGGCCAACGTCCTGACTTTC.

At least ten counts were recorded for this clonotype. The CDR3 is CAISGSDGETQYF. The CDR3 nucleotides are TGTGCCATCAGTGGGAGTGATGGAGAGACCCAGTACTTC. The V gene is TRBV10-3, the J gene TRBJ2-5, with D hard to call. Germline CDR1 is ENHRY and CDR2 is SYGVKD. The V gene lost 4 bases and the J gene lost 4 bases, with 10 bases spanning the gap. The CDR3 totals 13 residues.

The chain links TRBV7-2 to TRBJ1-1; possible D gene TRBD1, 5 bases. Trimming pared 4 bases from V and 1 base from J, leaving 13 bases between. This CDR3 has 15 residues. Germline V CDR1 and CDR2: SGHTA, FQGNSA. The DNA for the CDR3 is TGTGCCAGCAGCTCATATGGACAACGGAACACTGAAGCTTTCTTT. It encodes CASSSYGQRNTEAFF.

This clonotype was detected ten times or more. The chain's CDR3 is CASSLLVPPLSPLHF. The CDR3 DNA follows: TGTGCCAGCAGCTTACTAGTCCCGCCGCTTTCACCCCTCCACTTT. The chain carries TRBV7-2 and TRBJ1-6; D gene ambiguous. V lost 2 bases and J lost 9, with 14 bases in between. CDR1 and CDR2 from the germline V gene are SGHTA and FQGNSA. The CDR3 consists of 15 residues.

This clonotype has a count of ten or more. This may be a read error, as it is one base from a much larger clone. The gene calls are TRBV6-5 and TRBJ2-7; D is undetermined. The germline V gene has CDR1 MNHEY and CDR2 SVGAGI. The CDR3 spans 14 residues. Trimming cost V 6 bases and J 6 bases, with 18 bases left between them. This CDR3 is CASSPRAPESEQYF. DNA for the CDR3: TGTGCCAGCAGCCCCCGGGCCCCTGAGAGCGAGCAGTACTTC.

This clonotype was counted many times. The chain combines TRBV29-1 with TRBJ1-1; D unclear. Germline V gene sequence: CDR1 SQVTM, CDR2 ANQGSEA. V was pared by 2 bases and J by 8 bases, with 12 bases between. This CDR3 is 12 amino acids long. The CDR3 region is CSVEFPAREAFF. In nucleotides, the CDR3 is TGCAGCGTTGAATTCCCAGCCCGGGAAGCTTTCTTT.

Only a few counts were recorded for this clonotype. The V gene is TRBV12-3 or TRBV12-4, the J gene TRBJ1-1; D is unclear. The CDR3 loop spans 12 amino acids. V was cut by 7 bases and J by 6 bases, with 12 bases left in between. The DNA of the CDR3 is TGTGCCAGCACCTTTTCCGGCGCTGAAGCTTTCTTT. Translating gives CASTFSGAEAFF.

The rearrangement uses TRBV28 and TRBJ2-2; 7 bases fit TRBD2. Germline V CDR1 and CDR2: MDHEN, SYDVKM. After removal of 7 bases from V and 3 bases from J, the junction contained 11 bases not matched to a gene. This CDR3 spans 16 amino acids. CDR3 coding DNA: TGTGCCAGCACAAGGGCCGGGACTAAGTACACCGGGGAGCTGTTTTTT. It specifies CASTRAGTKYTGELFF.

This clonotype was observed many times. The chain joins TRBV5-1 to TRBJ1-1; D is perhaps TRBD1 (5 bases). The length of the CDR3 is 13 residues. Germline CDR1 and CDR2: SGHRS and YFSETQ. The V end lost 6 bases, the J end lost 1 base, and 10 bases lay between the germline ends. Here the CDR3 DNA reads TGCGCCAGCACCCCGACAGCGAACACTGAAGCTTTCTTT. This gives the protein CASTPTANTEAFF.

V gene TRBV29-1 combines with J gene TRBJ2-7; 7 nucleotides match TRBD2. CDR1 and CDR2 (germline): SQVTM, ANQGSEA. The CDR3 covers 13 residues. Trimming took 4 bases from V and 6 from J; bases not matched to a gene: 9. CDR3 loop: CSVGYRGVVEQYF. CDR3 DNA sequence: TGCAGCGTTGGTTATCGGGGGGTTGTCGAGCAGTACTTC.

This chain joins TRBV11-2 and TRBJ2-7; D ambiguous. The CDR3 is made up of 13 amino acids. Per the germline V gene, CDR1 is SGHAT and CDR2 is FQNNGV. V shed 3 bases and J shed 2 bases, with 8 bases lying between them. CDR3 sequence reads: CASSFQETYEQYF. The CDR3 coding sequence is TGTGCCAGCAGCTTCCAGGAAACCTACGAGCAGTACTTC.

The CDR3 loop is CASSFPRGGTLSTDTQYF. The CDR3 bases are TGCGCCAGCAGCTTCCCGCGGGGGGGGACCTTAAGCACAGATACGCAGTATTTT. The chain joins TRBV5-1 to TRBJ2-3, with 9 bases identical to TRBD2. This CDR3 is 18 amino acids long. The germline gives CDR1 SGHRS, CDR2 YFSETQ. Germline trimming cut 2 bases from V and 0 bases from J; bases unmatched to any gene: 10. The variable domain in full, with the rest retrieved from reference TRBV5-1 and TRBJ2-3, is KAGVTQTPRYLIKTRGQQVTLSCSPISGHRSVSWYQQTPGQGLQFLFEYFSETQRNKGNFPGRFSGRQFSNSRSEMNVSTLELGDSALYLCASSFPRGGTLSTDTQYFGPGTRLTVL.

The chain couples TRBV4-2 to TRBJ2-7, with D tentatively TRBD2 (5 bases). TRBJ2-4 matches the DNA end more closely, so the J call is doubtful. Germline-derived CDR1 and CDR2 are LGHNA and YNFKEQ. The CDR3 runs to 12 residues. As DNA, the CDR3 is TGTGCCAGCAGCCAAGACAGCGGCATTCAGTACTTC. Translation: CASSQDSGIQYF.

This clonotype showed up many times. The rearrangement uses TRBV4-3 and TRBJ1-2; D may be TRBD1 (5 bases). V was cut by 0 bases and J by 1 base, with 9 bases left in between. This CDR3 is 15 amino acids long. From germline, CDR1 is LGHNA and CDR2 YSLEER. CDR3 DNA: TGCGCCAGCAGCCAAGAAACAGGACATAACTATGGCTACACCTTC. Amino acids: CASSQETGHNYGYTF.

A note on this clonotype: A much more abundant neighbour one base away suggests this may be a read error. The rearrangement joins TRBV6-6 to TRBJ2-1, with a tentative D call TRBD1 (6 bases). The J call is uncertain, as TRBJ2-7 better fits the DNA end. This CDR3 is built from 16 residues. Germline V gene data show CDR1 as MNHNY and CDR2 as SVGAGI (reference sequence). The CDR3 DNA reads as TGTGCCAGCAGTTACCCGAGCACAGGGTGGTACAATGAGCAGTACTTC. This translates into CASSYPSTGWYNEQYF.

This clonotype was found many times. The chain carries TRBV6-2 or TRBV6-3 and TRBJ2-7; no firm D call. Deletions cut 6 bases from V and 7 bases from J, with 13 bases between. The CDR3 consists of 12 residues. Germline V gene sequence: CDR1 MNHEY, CDR2 SVGEGT. This chain's CDR3 is CASRDRGEEQYF. The CDR3 DNA sequence: TGTGCCAGCAGGGACCGTGGAGAAGAGCAGTACTTC.

The chain recombines TRBV5-1 with TRBJ2-6; D uncertain. CDR1 and CDR2 (germline): SGHRS, YFSETQ. The CDR3 spans 16 residues. Trimming shortened V by 4 bases and J by 0 bases, and 11 bases separated the two germline ends. This CDR3 reads CASSPIAHSGANVLTF. The DNA for the CDR3 is TGCGCCAGCAGCCCTATCGCGCACTCTGGGGCCAACGTCCTGACTTTC.